This T cell receptor beta chain derives from a study of siplizumab effects on memory and regulatory T cells. This CDR3 region has 13 residues. Trimming left V 7 bases short and J 3 bases short, with 16 bases between. CDR1 is GTSNPN and CDR2 is SVGIG in the germline V gene (reference sequence). Sequenced by immunoSEQ multiplex PCR; TCRdb stores in-frame clones only, minus some. The sample holds approximately 40,000 clones, 70% to 90% seen once. The sample taken for sequencing was naive CD4+ T cells sorted from blood. The chain couples TRBV30 to TRBJ2-7; no definite D call. The receptor was isolated from a human donor in good health. The CDR3 here is CASEQTSDYEQYF. CDR3 sequence (DNA): TGTGCCTCCGAGCAGACTTCTGACTACGAGCAGTACTTC.